The 17 T cell receptor beta chains below all came from one sample that was sequenced in a study of Graves' ophthalmopathy and Graves' hyperthyroidism (dated by TCRdb to the late 2010s). The sample was run on an Illumina HiSeq 2000. For repertoire sequencing, TCR beta CDR3 regions were amplified from RNA transcripts. HTBI primers and the Qiagen OneStep RT-PCR kit were used in a first-round RT-PCR, which was followed by a second-round multiplex PCR, size selection and purification. TCRdb reran the public reads through fastp at Q25 and MiXCR, keeping productive beta chains. Merged by CDR3 protein, the rows form single entries marked with the most common genes and DNA. A total of around 1.1 million distinct CDR3 sequences appear in this sample, about two fifths of them only once. Over 8.5% of the sample is held by the ten biggest clonotypes. The sample was peripheral blood or thyroid tissue (not recorded which). These receptors originate from an adult man with Graves' hyperthyroidism.

This clonotype came up a few times. This sequence joins TRBV7-8 and TRBJ1-2; D is possibly TRBD1 (6 bases). The CDR3 is 14 residues long. From germline, CDR1 is SGHVS and CDR2 FQNEAQ. V dropped 6 bases and J dropped 4 bases, with 15 bases sitting between them. In nucleotides, the CDR3 is TGTGCCAGCAGATCCCGGGACACGGGCTATGGCTACACCTTC. Translation: CASRSRDTGYGYTF.

This clonotype was seen at least ten times. J is TRBJ1-6 and V is TRBV20-1; D might be TRBD1 (6 bases). Trimming took 0 bases from V and 9 from J, leaving 6 bases between them. There are 12 residues in the CDR3. CDR1 is DFQATT and CDR2 is SNEGSKA in the germline V gene (reference sequence). This CDR3 reads CSARDRGSPLHF. CDR3 nucleotides: TGCAGTGCTAGAGACAGGGGTTCACCCCTCCACTTT.

This chain links TRBV15 with TRBJ2-5, with TRBD2 identical over 12 bases. Trimming removed 0 bases from V and 1 base from J; junction bases left unmatched: 6. Germline loops: CDR1 LNHNV, CDR2 YYDKDF (reference sequence). This CDR3 region has 18 residues. CDR3 sequence (DNA): TGTGCCACCAGCAGAGATAAGCTAGCGGGGGGGTTCCAAGAGACCCAGTACTTC. Translating gives CATSRDKLAGGFQETQYF.

This clonotype was found many times. The J gene is TRBJ2-5, the V gene TRBV12-3 or TRBV12-4, with TRBD1 matching 8 bases. The CDR3 sequence is 13 residues long. Trimming cost V 7 bases and J 7 bases; bases outside gene matches: 8. CDR3 in amino acids: CASTPGQDGTQYF. As DNA, the CDR3 is TGTGCCAGCACCCCGGGACAGGACGGGACCCAGTACTTC.

As to this clonotype: Compared with germline, one end of the junction differs, possibly owing to a read error. The chain couples TRBV5-1 to TRBJ2-5, with 14 bases lining up with TRBD2. CDR1 is SGHRS and CDR2 is YFSETQ in the germline V gene. The CDR3 extends over 19 amino acids. CDR3 nucleotide sequence: TGTGCCAGCAGCCCAGGGGGGGGACTAGCGGGGGAACCACAAGAGACCCAGTACTTC. Translated: CASSPGGGLAGEPQETQYF.

V and J are TRBV6-5 and TRBJ2-5; 9 bases line up with TRBD2. This CDR3 has 16 residues. After removal of 0 bases from V and 2 bases from J, the junction contained 4 bases not matched to a gene. Germline-derived CDR1 and CDR2 are MNHEY and SVGAGI. CDR3: CASSYSRLAGQETQYF. As DNA, the CDR3 is TGTGCCAGCAGTTACTCCAGGCTAGCGGGACAAGAGACCCAGTACTTC.

This clonotype was found many times. The gene calls are TRBV7-7 and TRBJ1-4, with 11 nucleotides matching TRBD1. The CDR3 spans 15 residues. Trimming took 3 bases from V and 5 from J; bases not matched to a gene: 2. The germline gives CDR1 SSHAT, CDR2 FNYEAQ (reference sequence). As DNA, the CDR3 is TGTGCCAGCAGCTTGGGACAGGGGGGAAATGAAAAACTGTTTTTT. Encoded protein: CASSLGQGGNEKLFF.

The chain joins TRBV7-2 to TRBJ1-4; no clear D gene. Germline assignment: CDR1 SGHTA and CDR2 FQGNSA. The CDR3 sequence is 13 residues long. V gave up 0 bases and J gave up 8 bases, with 7 bases separating them. The CDR3 reads CASSLAGQEKLFF. In DNA form, the CDR3 reads TGTGCCAGCAGCTTAGCAGGGCAAGAAAAACTGTTTTTT.

V is TRBV7-9 and J is TRBJ2-5, with a possible D match to TRBD2 (7 bases). CDR1 is SEHNR, CDR2 FQNEAQ, per germline (reference sequence). The CDR3 consists of 16 residues. Trimming shortened V by 4 bases and J by 3 bases, and 18 bases separated the two germline ends. Here the CDR3 DNA reads TGTGCCAGCAGCTCGGACCGGGGGGCTGGAGAAGAGACCCAGTACTTC. It specifies CASSSDRGAGEETQYF.

Of note for this clonotype: An end of the junction does not agree with germline; a read error may underlie this. The chain combines TRBV19 with TRBJ2-7; D is tentatively TRBD1 or TRBD2 (5 bases each). CDR1 is LNHDA and CDR2 is SQIVND in the germline V gene (reference sequence). The CDR3 is 14 amino acids. The CDR3 bases are TGCGCCAGTAGTATCCCGGGGACCGGGTACGAGCAGTACTTC. Translating it yields CASSIPGTGYEQYF.

This clonotype was seen at least ten times. This rearrangement joins TRBV7-2 to TRBJ2-2; no clear D gene. The CDR3 is 15 residues long. Germline values: CDR1 SGHTA, CDR2 FQGNSA. Trimming shortened V by 1 base and J by 1 base, and 7 bases separated the two germline ends. The CDR3 reads CASSLVWGNTGELFF. The CDR3 bases are TGTGCCAGCAGCTTAGTCTGGGGGAACACCGGGGAGCTGTTTTTT.

The chain has TRBV6-6 and TRBJ2-7, with 7 nucleotides matching TRBD1. The CDR3 covers 14 residues. The germline V gene encodes CDR1 MNHNY and CDR2 SVGAGI (reference sequence). V shed 5 bases and J 3 bases; nucleotides not matched to a gene: 7. This chain's CDR3 is CASSHRDSLYEQYF. For the CDR3, the DNA is TGTGCCAGCAGTCACCGGGACAGCCTCTACGAGCAGTACTTC.

This clonotype was seen ten or more times. This chain uses TRBV29-1 with TRBJ1-4; D is unclear. Germline V gene sequence: CDR1 SQVTM, CDR2 ANQGSEA. The CDR3 is 13 residues long. The V gene lost 4 bases and the J gene lost 5 bases, with 11 bases spanning the gap. The CDR3 spells CSVADGSNEKLFF. DNA for the CDR3: TGCAGCGTTGCCGATGGATCCAATGAAAAACTGTTTTTT.

The chain uses TRBV3-1 and TRBJ1-1; 7 bases are shared with TRBD1. The CDR3 sequence is 11 residues long. The J segment lost 10 bases and the V segment lost 4 bases, leaving 3 bases of the junction unmatched. CDR1 is LGHDT and CDR2 is YNNKEL in the germline V gene (reference sequence). The CDR3 is CASSPGQVAFF. The CDR3 DNA follows: TGTGCCAGCAGCCCCGGACAGGTAGCTTTCTTT.

The chain is built from TRBV29-1 and TRBJ2-2, with a weak D call TRBD1 (6 bases). The CDR3 is made up of 14 amino acids. The V end was cut by 7 bases, the J end by 0 bases, with 12 bases between. Germline V gene sequence: CDR1 SQVTM, CDR2 ANQGSEA. CDR3 DNA: TGCAGCGAAGAGGGGGACGCGAACACCGGGGAGCTGTTTTTT. As protein: CSEEGDANTGELFF.

The J gene is TRBJ1-2, the V gene TRBV6-1; D gene ambiguous. V lost 0 bases to trimming and J lost 4 bases, with 12 bases between them. Germline V gene data show CDR1 as MNHNS and CDR2 as SASEGT. This CDR3 has 15 amino acids. CDR3 region: CASSEAVVGFYGYTF. The DNA of the CDR3 is TGTGCCAGCAGTGAAGCCGTGGTGGGGTTCTATGGCTACACCTTC.

This clonotype was observed a handful of times. The chain carries TRBV20-1 and TRBJ2-7; D is perhaps TRBD2 (5 bases). This CDR3 spans 13 amino acids. The V gene lost 1 base and the J gene lost 6 bases, with 13 bases spanning the gap. Germline CDR1 reads DFQATT; CDR2 reads SNEGSKA (reference sequence). CDR3 in DNA: TGCAGTGCTAGAGGGGCAGGAGGTAGCGAGCAGTACTTC. Amino acid sequence: CSARGAGGSEQYF.